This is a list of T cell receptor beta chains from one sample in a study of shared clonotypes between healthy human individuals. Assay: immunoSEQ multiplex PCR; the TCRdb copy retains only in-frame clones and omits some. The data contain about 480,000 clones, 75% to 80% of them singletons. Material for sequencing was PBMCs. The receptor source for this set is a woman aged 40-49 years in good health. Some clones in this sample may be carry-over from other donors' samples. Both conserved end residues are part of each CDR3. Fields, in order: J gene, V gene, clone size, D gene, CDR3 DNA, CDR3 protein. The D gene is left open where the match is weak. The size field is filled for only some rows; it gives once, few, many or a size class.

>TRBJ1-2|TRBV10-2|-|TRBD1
TGCGCCAGCAGTGAACGACAGGGATCAAACTATGGCTACACCTTC
CASSERQGSNYGYTF
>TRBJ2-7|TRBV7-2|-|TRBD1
TGTGCCAGCAGCTTAGATTCGGGACAGGGCCCCTACGAGCAGTACTTC
CASSLDSGQGPYEQYF
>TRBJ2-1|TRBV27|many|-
TGTGCCACCGGGCCTTATGAGCAGTTCTTC
CATGPYEQFF
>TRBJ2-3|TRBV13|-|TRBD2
TGTGCCAGCAGCGACGCGGGACTACCCACCACAGATACGCAGTATTTT
CASSDAGLPTTDTQYF
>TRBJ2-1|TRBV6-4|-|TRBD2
TGTGCCAGCAGTGTTCTAGCGGGCCCTTACAATGAGCAGTTCTTC
CASSVLAGPYNEQFF
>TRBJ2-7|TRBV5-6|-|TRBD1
TGTGCCAGCAGCTTATTCTCCGGGACAGGGGTTCCTTACGAGCAGTACTTC
CASSLFSGTGVPYEQYF
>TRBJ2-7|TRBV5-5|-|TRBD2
TGTGCCAGCAGTCGTACAGAGGGACTAGTCTACGAGCAGTACTTC
CASSRTEGLVYEQYF
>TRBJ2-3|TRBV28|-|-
TGTGCCAGCAGCTCCAGTGTGCGGTACACAGATACGCAGTATTTT
CASSSSVRYTDTQYF
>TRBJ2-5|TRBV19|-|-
TGTGCCAGTAGTATTGGCGGCCAGGGTGGTGAGACCCAGTACTTC
CASSIGGQGGETQYF
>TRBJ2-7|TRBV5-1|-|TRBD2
TGCGCCAGCAGCTTGGAGTTAGCGGGAGTTTACGAGCAGTACTTC
CASSLELAGVYEQYF
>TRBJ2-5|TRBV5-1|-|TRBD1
TGCGCCAGCAGCTTGGAAGGGACAGGGGGCGAGGAGACCCAGTACTTC
CASSLEGTGGEETQYF
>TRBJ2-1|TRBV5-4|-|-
TGTGCCAGCAGCTTTACTGACAATGAGCAGTTCTTC
CASSFTDNEQFF
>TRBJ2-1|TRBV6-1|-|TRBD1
TGTGCCAGCAGTGAATTGACAGGGCTCTACAATGAGCAGTTCTTC
CASSELTGLYNEQFF
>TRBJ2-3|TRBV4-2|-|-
TGTGCCAGCAGCCAAGACTGGCCCCTTAGCGTTGCGGCAGATACGCAGTATTTT
CASSQDWPLSVAADTQYF
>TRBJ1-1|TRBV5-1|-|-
TGCGCCAGCAGCTTGGATGGCGGGGGGGACACTGAAGCTTTCTTT
CASSLDGGGDTEAFF
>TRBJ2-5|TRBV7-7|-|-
TGTGCCACCAGGGGGGAGGGGGAGACCCAGTACTTC
CATRGEGETQYF
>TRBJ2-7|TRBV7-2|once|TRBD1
TGTGCCAGCAGCCATACCGGGACAGGGCCCTACGAGCAGTACTTC
CASSHTGTGPYEQYF
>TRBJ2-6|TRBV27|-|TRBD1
TGTGCCAGCAGTAGACGGACAGGGTTCCTGGATGGGGCCAACGTCCTGACTTTC
CASSRRTGFLDGANVLTF
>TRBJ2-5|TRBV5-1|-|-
TGCGCCAGCAGCTTGGGGGTCCAAGAGACCCAGTACTTC
CASSLGVQETQYF
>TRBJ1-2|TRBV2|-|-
TGTGCCAGCAGGGCAGAGAACTATGGCTACACCTTC
CASRAENYGYTF
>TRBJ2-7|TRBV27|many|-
TGTGCCAGCAGTACCTATTCGAATGATTATTCCTACGAGCAGTACTTC
CASSTYSNDYSYEQYF
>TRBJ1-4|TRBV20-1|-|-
TGCAGTACCTGGGAGGATGAAAAACTGTTTTTT
CSTWEDEKLFF
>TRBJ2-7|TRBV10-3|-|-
TGTGCCATCAGTGAGTCGGGGGGTAGCGGACCCCTGGAGCAGTACTTC
CAISESGGSGPLEQYF
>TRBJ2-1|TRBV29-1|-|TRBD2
TGCAGCGTCAACCAACCGGGACTAGCAGCCTACAATGAGCAGTTCTTC
CSVNQPGLAAYNEQFF
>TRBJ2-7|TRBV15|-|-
TGTGCCACCAGCAGAGACCTGTGGCAAAGGGTGTCGGGGGAGCAGTACTTC
CATSRDLWQRVSGEQYF
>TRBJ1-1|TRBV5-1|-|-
TGCGCCAGCGTGAGACCCGAAGCTTTCTTT
CASVRPEAFF
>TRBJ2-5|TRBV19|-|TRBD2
TGTGCCAGTAGTACAAAGGGACTATCCCAAGAGACCCAGTACTTC
CASSTKGLSQETQYF
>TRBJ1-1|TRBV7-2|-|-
TGTGCCAGCAGCTTAGCCCCTACGGCAGGGAACACTGAAGCTTTCTTT
CASSLAPTAGNTEAFF
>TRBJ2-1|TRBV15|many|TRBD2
TGTGCCACCAGCGAGCGGACTAGCGGGATCAATGAGCAGTTCTTC
CATSERTSGINEQFF
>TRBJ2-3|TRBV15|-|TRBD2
TGTGCCACCAGCAGAGCTGGTAGCGGGAGGGCCAGCACAGATACGCAGTATTTT
CATSRAGSGRASTDTQYF
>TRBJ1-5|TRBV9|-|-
TGTGCCAGCAGCGTAGAGGGCCATAGCAATCAGCCCCAGCATTTT
CASSVEGHSNQPQHF
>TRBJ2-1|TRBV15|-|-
TGTGCCACCAGCAGTAGGGCGGGGAATGAGCAGTTCTTC
CATSSRAGNEQFF
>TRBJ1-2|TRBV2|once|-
TGTGCCGGCAGTGAAGTCGCAGGTGCTGGCTATGGCTACACCTTC
CAGSEVAGAGYGYTF
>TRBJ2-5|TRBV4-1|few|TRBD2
TGCGCCAGCAGCCTCGGGCTTAGCGGGAGGGTGGAGACCCAGTACTTC
CASSLGLSGRVETQYF
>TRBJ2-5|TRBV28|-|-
TGTGCCAGCAGCACAATCTCCGGGGGACTGGGAGAGACCCAGTACTTC
CASSTISGGLGETQYF
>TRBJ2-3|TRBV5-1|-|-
TGCGCCAGCAGCAATGGGAGAGGGGGAGATACGCAGTATTTT
CASSNGRGGDTQYF
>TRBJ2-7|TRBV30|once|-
TGTGCCTGGAGTGGAGGGGACTACGAGCAGTACTTC
CAWSGGDYEQYF
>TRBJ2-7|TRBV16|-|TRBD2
TGTGCCAGCAGCCAATCGCGGGAGGGCCCCTACGAGCAGTACTTC
CASSQSREGPYEQYF
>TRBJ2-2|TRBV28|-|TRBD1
TGTGCCAGCAGTTTCCAAGGGACAGTCGCCGGGGAGCTGTTTTTT
CASSFQGTVAGELFF